This T cell receptor beta chain was recovered during a study of T cell changes during pregnancy in multiple sclerosis. Libraries were prepared by immunoSEQ multiplex PCR; TCRdb keeps only in-frame clonotypes and omits some of them. The table records 50,000 or so clones, over 80% of them present only once. The CDR3 runs to 14 residues. Germline lookup yields CDR1 MRHNA and CDR2 SNTAGT. The ends were cut back, 7 bases at V and 1 base at J, with 11 bases in the middle. The chain couples TRBV6-4 to TRBJ1-3; D remains ambiguous. Sequenced here: CD8+ T cells from peripheral blood mononuclear cells, sampled after pregnancy. The receptor was isolated from a female donor with multiple sclerosis, enrolled in a pregnancy study. The CDR3 DNA is TGTGCCAGCACCAACCGAGGGTCTGGAAACACCATATATTTT. It specifies CASTNRGSGNTIYF.